This paragraph covers one T cell receptor (beta chain) sequence. Its antigen is unknown. The data are from a study of cytomegalovirus exposure and HLA in healthy donors. Study-wide findings and caveats: Across all donors, roughly uniform sequencing depth was an assumption of the presence/absence analyses. Reports state that TCR beta sequences accurately predicted most subjects' HLA-A and HLA-B alleles.

Germline assignment: CDR1 MGHRA and CDR2 YSYEKL. The CDR3 is 14 residues long. V shed 0 bases and J shed 15 bases, with 18 bases lying between them. In the PCR, 60 Vbeta and 13 Jbeta primers were used. Profiled with immunoSEQ multiplex PCR; TCRdb holds only in-frame clones, not every one. The top ten hold about 2.5% of the sample, which has 310,000 or so clones, 85% to 90% seen once. The genes are TRBV4-1 and TRBJ1-5; TRBD1 might be the D (6 bases). The source material was PBMCs. This TCR derives from a young woman in good health and CMV-seronegative. The CDR3 loop reads CASSQEYGTPVTHF. The DNA for the CDR3 is TGCGCCAGCAGCCAAGAATATGGGACACCCGTAACGCATTTT.